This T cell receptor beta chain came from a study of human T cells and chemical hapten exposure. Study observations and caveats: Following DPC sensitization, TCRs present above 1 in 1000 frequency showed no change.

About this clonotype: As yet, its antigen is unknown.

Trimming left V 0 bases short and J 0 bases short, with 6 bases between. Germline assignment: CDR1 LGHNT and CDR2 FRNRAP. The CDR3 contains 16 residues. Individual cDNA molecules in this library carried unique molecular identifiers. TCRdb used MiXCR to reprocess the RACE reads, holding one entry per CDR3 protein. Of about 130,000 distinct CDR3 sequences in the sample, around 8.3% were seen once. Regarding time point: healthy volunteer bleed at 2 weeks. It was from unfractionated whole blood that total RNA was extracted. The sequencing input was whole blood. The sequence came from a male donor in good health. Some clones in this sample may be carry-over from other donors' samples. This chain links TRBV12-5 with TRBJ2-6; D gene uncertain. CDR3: CASGLVISSGANVLTF. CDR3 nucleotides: TGTGCTAGTGGTTTGGTAATCAGCTCTGGGGCCAACGTCCTGACTTTC.